This note documents a single T cell receptor (beta chain) sequence. This CDR3 has 14 residues. V lost 4 bases, J lost 6 bases, and 13 bases lay in between. CDR1 is SGDLS and CDR2 is YYNGEE in the germline V gene. The protocol was immunoSEQ multiplex PCR, while the TCRdb copy is restricted to in-frame clones and leaves out a portion. The repertoire holds under 45,000 clones, with about 87% as singletons. These data belong to a study of blood T cell repertoires in COVID-19. Across the whole study: T cells, B-cell-depleted T cells, or PBMCs provided the cDNA or gDNA that served as material.

The V call is TRBV9, the J call TRBJ2-2; D is undetermined. The clonotype comes from a human donor in a cohort sampled during active COVID-19. Sequenced material: peripheral blood. The CDR3 nucleotides are TGTGCCAGCAGCCCCCCCGGTGATCCCGGGGAGCTGTTTTTT. This translates into CASSPPGDPGELFF.